A selection of T cell receptor beta chains follows, all from one sample in a study of CD8+ T cells in alopecia areata. The data were produced by immunoSEQ multiplex PCR, yet TCRdb's version contains in-frame clones alone and is incomplete. The sample lists 150,000 to 200,000 clones; around 63% were seen once. Here the sequenced sample was CD4+ T cells sorted from blood, taken at week 0. These receptor sequences come from a human donor with alopecia areata. The CDR3 runs from the conserved cysteine through the conserved F or W. The D gene is left open where the match is weak. Only some rows state a clone size, as once, few, many or a class for expanded clones.

>few|TRBJ2-3|.|10|TRBV29-1
CSADQGTQYF
TGCAGCGCCGACCAGGGGACGCAGTATTTT
>.|TRBJ2-7|.|20|TRBV23-1
CASSQSKGLRGLSTSYEQYF
TGCGCCAGCAGTCAATCGAAGGGTTTAAGGGGTCTCTCCACCTCCTACGAGCAGTACTTC
>.|TRBJ2-5|.|15|TRBV5-1
CASSLTGDYQETQYF
TGCGCCAGCAGCTTAACAGGGGACTACCAAGAGACCCAGTACTTC
>.|TRBJ2-1|.|14|TRBV6-4
CASSESQGNNEQFF
TGTGCCAGCAGTGAGTCACAGGGAAACAATGAGCAGTTCTTC
>.|TRBJ1-1|.|13|TRBV19
CASSINWNTEAFF
TGTGCCAGTAGTATTAACTGGAACACTGAAGCTTTCTTT
>.|TRBJ2-1|TRBD2|20|TRBV30
CAWSPRPGLAGGPSYNEQFF
TGTGCCTGGAGTCCCCGTCCGGGACTAGCGGGGGGGCCCTCATACAATGAGCAGTTCTTC
>.|TRBJ2-2|.|16|TRBV7-9
CASSSTRGPNTGELFF
TGTGCCAGCAGCTCCACGAGAGGACCGAACACCGGGGAGCTGTTTTTT
>few|TRBJ2-3|TRBD2|13|TRBV11-2
CASSLDLTSGANF
TGTGCCAGCAGCTTAGATCTCACTAGCGGGGCAAATTTT
>once|TRBJ2-1|.|14|TRBV5-1
CASGLRPSNDEQFF
TGCGCCAGTGGCCTTAGGCCTTCTAACGATGAGCAGTTCTTC
>.|TRBJ2-1|TRBD2|16|TRBV9
CASSSRPSGPYNEQFF
TGTGCCAGCAGCTCCAGACCTAGCGGCCCCTACAATGAGCAGTTCTTC
>.|TRBJ2-7|.|13|TRBV5-1
CASSLPAPYEQYF
TGCGCCAGCAGCCTTCCGGCCCCCTACGAGCAGTACTTC
>.|TRBJ2-5|TRBD1|14|TRBV30
CAWSAGTGGETQYF
TGTGCCTGGAGTGCCGGGACAGGGGGTGAGACCCAGTACTTC
>.|TRBJ2-1|.|16|TRBV7-9
CASSFWTGVSYNEQFF
TGTGCCAGCAGCTTTTGGACTGGGGTATCCTACAATGAGCAGTTCTTC
>.|TRBJ1-4|.|14|TRBV25-1
CASSESGAGEKLFF
TGTGCCAGCAGTGAATCGGGAGCGGGTGAAAAACTGTTTTTT
>.|TRBJ1-2|.|11|TRBV29-1
CSVGLRDGYTF
TGCAGCGTTGGACTGAGAGATGGCTACACCTTC
>few|TRBJ2-5|.|17|TRBV5-1
CASSSRRGGIIGETQYF
TGCGCCAGCAGCTCCCGCCGCGGAGGGATAATCGGGGAGACCCAGTACTTC
>.|TRBJ1-5|TRBD1|13|TRBV29-1
CSVADRGNQPQHF
TGCAGCGTTGCGGACAGGGGCAATCAGCCCCAGCATTTT
>.|TRBJ2-1|TRBD2|16|TRBV4-3
CASSQTPSGGYNEQFF
TGCGCCAGCAGCCAAACGCCTAGCGGTGGGTACAATGAGCAGTTCTTC
>.|TRBJ1-2|.|12|TRBV18
CASSPEGNGYTF
TGTGCCAGCTCACCGGAAGGGAATGGCTACACCTTC
>.|TRBJ1-2|.|12|TRBV14
CASSQVGSGYTF
TGTGCCAGCAGCCAAGTCGGGAGCGGCTACACCTTC
>.|TRBJ2-5|.|11|TRBV11-2
CASTRGETQYF
TGTGCCAGCACCCGAGGAGAGACCCAGTACTTC
>few|TRBJ2-3|TRBD2|15|TRBV5-1
CASSESQREGDTQYF
TGCGCCAGCAGCGAATCTCAGCGGGAGGGAGATACGCAGTATTTT
>.|TRBJ2-1|.|10|TRBV20-1
CSGGSNEQFF
TGCAGTGGCGGATCCAATGAGCAGTTCTTC
>.|TRBJ1-1|.|16|TRBV18
CASSPPSVWMNTEAFF
TGTGCCAGCTCACCACCGAGTGTTTGGATGAACACTGAAGCTTTCTTT
>.|TRBJ2-1|.|13|TRBV10-3
CAISEMLHNEQFF
TGTGCCATCAGTGAGATGTTGCACAATGAGCAGTTCTTC
>.|TRBJ2-3|.|14|TRBV6-6
CASSYQKSRDTQYF
TGTGCCAGCAGTTACCAAAAGTCAAGAGATACGCAGTATTTT
>.|TRBJ2-5|.|14|TRBV6-6
CASSSGSGGETQYF
TGTGCCAGCAGTTCAGGGAGCGGTGGGGAGACCCAGTACTTC
>.|TRBJ1-1|.|13|TRBV9
CASSVVAGTEAFF
TGTGCCAGCAGCGTAGTGGCGGGCACTGAAGCTTTCTTT
>.|TRBJ1-1|.|11|TRBV30
CAWGGNTEAFF
TGTGCCTGGGGGGGTAACACTGAAGCTTTCTTT
>.|TRBJ1-5|.|13|TRBV30
CAWSHRANQPQHF
TGTGCCTGGAGCCACAGGGCAAATCAGCCCCAGCATTTT
>once|TRBJ2-2|.|15|TRBV5-1
CASSHGTPGAGELFF
TGCGCCAGCAGCCACGGGACTCCAGGGGCCGGGGAGCTGTTTTTT
>.|TRBJ1-1|TRBD1|15|TRBV6-5
CASRMTGGSATEAFF
TGTGCCAGCAGGATGACAGGGGGGTCCGCTACTGAAGCTTTCTTT
>.|TRBJ2-7|TRBD2|13|TRBV5-4
CASSPAGGYEQYF
TGTGCCAGCAGCCCAGCGGGAGGCTACGAGCAGTACTTC
>.|TRBJ1-1|.|13|TRBV30
CAWSVQGRTEAFF
TGTGCCTGGAGTGTCCAGGGTCGCACTGAAGCTTTCTTT
>many|TRBJ2-5|TRBD1|14|TRBV7-6
CASSPTGSGETQYF
TGTGCCAGCAGCCCGACAGGGTCTGGAGAGACCCAGTACTTC
>.|TRBJ1-6|.|14|TRBV25-1
CASSVGSVRSPLHF
TGTGCCAGCAGTGTAGGCAGTGTAAGATCACCCCTCCACTTT
>.|TRBJ1-1|.|16|TRBV18
CASSPLQQGKDTEAFF
TGTGCCAGCTCACCCTTACAACAGGGTAAGGACACTGAAGCTTTCTTT
>few|TRBJ2-3|TRBD1|13|TRBV5-6
CASSWGQGDTQYF
TGTGCCAGCAGCTGGGGACAGGGAGATACGCAGTATTTT
>few|TRBJ1-2|.|15|TRBV7-9
CASSPIGPSAYGYTF
TGTGCCAGCAGCCCTATTGGACCTTCGGCCTATGGCTACACCTTC
>.|TRBJ2-6|TRBD1|16|TRBV10-3
CAIMPGQASGANVLTF
TGTGCCATCATGCCGGGACAGGCCTCTGGGGCCAACGTCCTGACTTTC
>.|TRBJ1-1|.|16|TRBV30
CAWSPGLVGENTEAFF
TGTGCCTGGAGTCCGGGTTTGGTCGGGGAGAACACTGAAGCTTTCTTT